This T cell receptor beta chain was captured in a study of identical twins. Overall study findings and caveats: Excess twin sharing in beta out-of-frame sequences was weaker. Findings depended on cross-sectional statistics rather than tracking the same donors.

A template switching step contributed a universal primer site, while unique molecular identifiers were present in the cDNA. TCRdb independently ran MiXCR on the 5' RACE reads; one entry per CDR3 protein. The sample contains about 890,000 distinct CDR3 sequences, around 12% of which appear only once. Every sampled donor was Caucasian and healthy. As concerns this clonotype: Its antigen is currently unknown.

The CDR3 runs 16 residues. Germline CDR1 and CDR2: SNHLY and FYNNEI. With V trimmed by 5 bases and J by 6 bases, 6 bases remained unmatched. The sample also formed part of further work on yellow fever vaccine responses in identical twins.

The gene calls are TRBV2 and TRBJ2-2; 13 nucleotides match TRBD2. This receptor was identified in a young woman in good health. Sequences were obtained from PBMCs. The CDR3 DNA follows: TGTGCCAGCAGTCGGACTAGCGGGAGTTCGGCCGGGGAGCTGTTTTTT. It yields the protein CASSRTSGSSAGELFF.